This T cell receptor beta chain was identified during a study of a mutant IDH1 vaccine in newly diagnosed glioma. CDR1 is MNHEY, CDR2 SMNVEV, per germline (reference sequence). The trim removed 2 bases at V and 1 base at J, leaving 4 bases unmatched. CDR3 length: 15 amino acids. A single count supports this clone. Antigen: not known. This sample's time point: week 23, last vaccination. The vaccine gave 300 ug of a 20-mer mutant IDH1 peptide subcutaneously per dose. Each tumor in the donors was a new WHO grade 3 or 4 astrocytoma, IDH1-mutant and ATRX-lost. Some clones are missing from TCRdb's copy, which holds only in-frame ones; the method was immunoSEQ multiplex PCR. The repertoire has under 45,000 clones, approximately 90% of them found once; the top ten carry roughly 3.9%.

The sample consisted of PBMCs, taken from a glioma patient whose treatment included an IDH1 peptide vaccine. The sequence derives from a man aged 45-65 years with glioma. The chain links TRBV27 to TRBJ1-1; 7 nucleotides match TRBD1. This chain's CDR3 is CASSLNPGGNTEAFF. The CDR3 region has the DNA TGTGCCAGCAGTTTAAATCCAGGGGGGAACACTGAAGCTTTCTTT.